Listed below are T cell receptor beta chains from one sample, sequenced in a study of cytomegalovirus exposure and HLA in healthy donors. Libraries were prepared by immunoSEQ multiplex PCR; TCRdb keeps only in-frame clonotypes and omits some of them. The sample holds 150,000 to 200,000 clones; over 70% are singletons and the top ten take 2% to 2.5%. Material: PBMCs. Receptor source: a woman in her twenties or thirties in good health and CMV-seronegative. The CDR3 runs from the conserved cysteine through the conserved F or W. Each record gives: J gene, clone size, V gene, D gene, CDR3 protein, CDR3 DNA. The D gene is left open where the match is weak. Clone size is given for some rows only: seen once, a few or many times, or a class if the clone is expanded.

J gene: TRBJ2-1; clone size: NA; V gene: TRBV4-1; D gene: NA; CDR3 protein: CASSHLGRDNNEQFF; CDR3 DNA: TGCGCCAGCAGCCATCTTGGCAGGGACAACAATGAGCAGTTCTTC
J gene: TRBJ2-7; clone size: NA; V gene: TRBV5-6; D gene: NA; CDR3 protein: CASSSRDTGSYEQYF; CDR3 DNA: TGTGCCAGCAGCTCCCGGGACACGGGCTCCTACGAGCAGTACTTC
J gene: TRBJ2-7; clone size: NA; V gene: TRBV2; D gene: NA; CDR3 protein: CASSESAGASYEQYF; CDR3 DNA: TGTGCCAGCAGTGAATCGGCAGGTGCCTCCTACGAGCAGTACTTC
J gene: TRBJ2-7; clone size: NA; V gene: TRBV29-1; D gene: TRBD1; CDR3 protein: CSVEDLAGGEQYF; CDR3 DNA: TGCAGCGTTGAAGATCTTGCAGGGGGAGAGCAGTACTTC
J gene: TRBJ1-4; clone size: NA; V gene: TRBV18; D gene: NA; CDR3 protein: CASSQQATNEKLFF; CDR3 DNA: TGTGCCAGCTCACAACAAGCAACTAATGAAAAACTGTTTTTT
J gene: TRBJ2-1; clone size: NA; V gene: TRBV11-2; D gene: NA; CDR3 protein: CASSVYRVRNEQFF; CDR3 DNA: TGTGCCAGCAGCGTTTACAGGGTACGCAATGAGCAGTTCTTC
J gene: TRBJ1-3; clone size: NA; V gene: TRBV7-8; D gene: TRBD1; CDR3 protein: CASSLAGQGGSGNTIYF; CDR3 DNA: TGTGCCAGCAGCTTAGCAGGACAGGGGGGCTCTGGAAACACCATATATTTT
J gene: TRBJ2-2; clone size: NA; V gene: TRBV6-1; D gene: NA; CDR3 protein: CASRNRVNTGELFF; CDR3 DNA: TGTGCCAGCAGAAACAGGGTTAACACCGGGGAGCTGTTTTTT
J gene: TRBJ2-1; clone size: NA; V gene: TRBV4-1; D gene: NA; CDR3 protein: CASSQTGSSYNEQFF; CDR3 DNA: TGCGCCAGCAGCCAAACTGGGAGCTCCTACAATGAGCAGTTCTTC
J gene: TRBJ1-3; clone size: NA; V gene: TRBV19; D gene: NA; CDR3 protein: CASSMNHGSGNTIYF; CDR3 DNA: TGTGCCAGTAGTATGAATCACGGCTCTGGAAACACCATATATTTT
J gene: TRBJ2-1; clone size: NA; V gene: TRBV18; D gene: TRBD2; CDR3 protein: CASARSIRGDEQFF; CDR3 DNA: TGTGCCAGCGCCCGATCCATTCGGGGGGATGAGCAGTTCTTC
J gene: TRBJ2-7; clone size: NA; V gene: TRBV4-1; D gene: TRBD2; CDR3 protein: CASSRTSENAYEQYF; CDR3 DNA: TGCGCCAGCAGCCGGACTAGCGAGAATGCCTACGAGCAGTACTTC
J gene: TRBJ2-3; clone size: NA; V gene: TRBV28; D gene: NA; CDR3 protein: CASSLAPLAGTQYF; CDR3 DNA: TGTGCCAGCAGTCTAGCCCCCCTAGCCGGTACGCAGTATTTT
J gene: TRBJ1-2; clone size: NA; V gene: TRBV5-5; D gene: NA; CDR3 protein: CASTTDSYGYTF; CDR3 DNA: TGTGCCAGCACCACGGACAGTTATGGCTACACCTTC
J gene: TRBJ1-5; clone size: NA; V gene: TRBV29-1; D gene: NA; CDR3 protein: CSVQGDSNQPQHF; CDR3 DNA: TGCAGCGTGCAGGGTGATAGCAATCAGCCCCAGCATTTT
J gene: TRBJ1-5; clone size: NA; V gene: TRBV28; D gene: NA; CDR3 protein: CASSFRTAAHQPQHF; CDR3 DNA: TGTGCCAGCAGTTTCCGGACAGCCGCTCATCAGCCCCAGCATTTT
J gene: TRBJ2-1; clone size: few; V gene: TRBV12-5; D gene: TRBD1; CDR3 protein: CASAADRNNEQFF; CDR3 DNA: TGTGCTAGTGCCGCGGACAGGAACAATGAGCAGTTCTTC
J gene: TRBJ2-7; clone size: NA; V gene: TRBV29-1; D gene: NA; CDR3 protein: CSVAPSSYEQYF; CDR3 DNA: TGCAGCGTTGCACCGAGCTCCTACGAGCAGTACTTC
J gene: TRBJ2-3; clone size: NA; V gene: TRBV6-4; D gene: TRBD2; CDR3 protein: CASSDASGGAGTQYF; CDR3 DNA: TGTGCCAGCAGTGACGCTAGCGGGGGGGCCGGTACGCAGTATTTT
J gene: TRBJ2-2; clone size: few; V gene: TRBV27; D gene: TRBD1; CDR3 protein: CASSRWGGQGGVGELFF; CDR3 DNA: TGTGCCAGCAGTCGCTGGGGAGGACAGGGTGGGGTCGGGGAGCTGTTTTTT
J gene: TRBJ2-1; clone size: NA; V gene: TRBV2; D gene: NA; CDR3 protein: CASSERGGQSAMEQFF; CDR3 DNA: TGTGCCAGCAGTGAAAGGGGCGGACAGTCGGCAATGGAGCAGTTCTTC
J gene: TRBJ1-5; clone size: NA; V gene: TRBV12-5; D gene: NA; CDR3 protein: CASGFGGNQPQHF; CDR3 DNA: TGTGCTAGTGGTTTCGGGGGCAATCAGCCCCAGCATTTT
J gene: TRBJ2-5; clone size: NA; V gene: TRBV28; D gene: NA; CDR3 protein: CASSLSPFGYQETQYF; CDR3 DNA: TGTGCCAGCAGTTTATCCCCTTTCGGGTATCAAGAGACCCAGTACTTC
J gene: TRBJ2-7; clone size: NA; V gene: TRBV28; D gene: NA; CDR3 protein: CASLSTYEQYF; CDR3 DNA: TGTGCCAGCCTCTCTACCTACGAGCAGTACTTC
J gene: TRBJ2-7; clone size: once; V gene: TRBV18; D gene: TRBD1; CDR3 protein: CASSPSKTGAYEQYF; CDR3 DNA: TGTGCCAGCTCACCCTCAAAGACAGGGGCGTACGAGCAGTACTTC
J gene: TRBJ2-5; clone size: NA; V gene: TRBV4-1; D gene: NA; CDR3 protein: CASSQKAQGTTQYF; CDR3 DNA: TGCGCCAGCAGCCAAAAAGCGCAGGGAACGACCCAGTACTTC
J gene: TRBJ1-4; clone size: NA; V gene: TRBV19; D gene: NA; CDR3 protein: CASRVKGRDEKLFF; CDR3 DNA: TGTGCCAGTAGAGTCAAGGGGCGCGATGAAAAACTGTTTTTT
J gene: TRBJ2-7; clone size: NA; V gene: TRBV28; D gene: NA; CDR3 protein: CASRPPGGGNEQYF; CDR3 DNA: TGTGCCAGCAGACCACCTGGTGGGGGGAACGAGCAGTACTTC
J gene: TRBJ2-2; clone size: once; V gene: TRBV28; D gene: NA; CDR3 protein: CASSLAGLTRTGELFF; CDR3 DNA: TGTGCCAGCAGTTTAGCAGGACTTACACGGACCGGGGAGCTGTTTTTT
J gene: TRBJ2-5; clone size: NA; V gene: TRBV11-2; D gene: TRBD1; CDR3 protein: CASSFTGGGRETQYF; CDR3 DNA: TGTGCCAGCAGCTTCACAGGGGGCGGACGAGAGACCCAGTACTTC
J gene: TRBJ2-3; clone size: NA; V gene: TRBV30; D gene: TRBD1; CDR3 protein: CAWSPGQKGDTQYF; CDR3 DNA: TGTGCCTGGTCTCCGGGACAGAAAGGAGATACGCAGTATTTT
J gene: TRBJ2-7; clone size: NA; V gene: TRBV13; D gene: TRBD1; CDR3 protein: CASSPSDRGREQYF; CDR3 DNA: TGTGCCAGCAGCCCTTCTGACAGGGGGCGCGAGCAGTACTTC
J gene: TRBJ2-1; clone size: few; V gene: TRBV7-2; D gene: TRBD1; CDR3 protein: CASSLTGGNEQFF; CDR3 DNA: TGTGCCAGCAGCTTGACAGGGGGCAATGAGCAGTTCTTC
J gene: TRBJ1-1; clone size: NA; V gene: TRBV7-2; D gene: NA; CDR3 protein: CASSLAQDTEAFF; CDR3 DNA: TGTGCCAGCAGCTTAGCGCAGGACACTGAAGCTTTCTTT
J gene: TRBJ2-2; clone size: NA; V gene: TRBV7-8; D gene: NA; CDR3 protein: CASSLEAGLNTGELFF; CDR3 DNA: TGTGCCAGCAGCTTAGAGGCAGGCTTGAACACCGGGGAGCTGTTTTTT
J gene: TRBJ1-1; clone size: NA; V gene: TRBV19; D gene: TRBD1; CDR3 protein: CASIPQGASGAFF; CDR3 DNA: TGTGCCAGTATTCCACAGGGGGCGTCGGGAGCTTTCTTT
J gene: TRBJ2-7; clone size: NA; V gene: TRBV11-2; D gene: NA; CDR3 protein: CASSLLRGRSSYEQYF; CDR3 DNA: TGTGCCAGCAGCCTGCTTCGGGGGAGGAGCTCCTACGAGCAGTACTTC
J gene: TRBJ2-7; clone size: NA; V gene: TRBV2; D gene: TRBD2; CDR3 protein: CASVGGIAGEQYF; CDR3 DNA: TGTGCCAGCGTCGGGGGGATCGCGGGAGAGCAGTACTTC
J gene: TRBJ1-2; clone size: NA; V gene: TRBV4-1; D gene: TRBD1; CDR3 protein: CASSQEQGARHGYTF; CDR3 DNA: TGCGCCAGCAGCCAAGAACAGGGGGCGCGACATGGCTACACCTTC
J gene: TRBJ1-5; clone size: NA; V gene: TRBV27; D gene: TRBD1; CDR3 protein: CASSSAAGGINQPQHF; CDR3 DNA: TGTGCCAGCAGTTCCGCAGCAGGGGGCATCAATCAGCCCCAGCATTTT
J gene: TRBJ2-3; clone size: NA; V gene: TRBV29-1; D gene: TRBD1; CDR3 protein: CSVEPRRQGFTDTQYF; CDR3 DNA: TGCAGCGTTGAGCCCCGGAGACAGGGGTTCACAGATACGCAGTATTTT
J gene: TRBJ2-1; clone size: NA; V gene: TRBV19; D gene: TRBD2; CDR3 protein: CASSSPRLAGVREQFF; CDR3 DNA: TGTGCCAGTAGTAGTCCGAGGCTAGCGGGAGTCCGGGAGCAGTTCTTC
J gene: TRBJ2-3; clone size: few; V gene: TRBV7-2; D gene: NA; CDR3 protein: CASSADYQSTDTQYF; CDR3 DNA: TGTGCCAGCAGCGCTGACTACCAGAGCACAGATACGCAGTATTTT
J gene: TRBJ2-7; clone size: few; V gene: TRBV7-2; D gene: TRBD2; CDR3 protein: CASSLTYLAGSYEQYF; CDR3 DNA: TGTGCCAGCAGCTTAACGTATCTAGCGGGGTCCTACGAGCAGTACTTC
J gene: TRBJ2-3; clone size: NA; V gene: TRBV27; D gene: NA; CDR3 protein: CASSEPGGSTDTQYF; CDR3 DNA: TGTGCCAGCTCCGAACCAGGGGGGAGCACAGATACGCAGTATTTT
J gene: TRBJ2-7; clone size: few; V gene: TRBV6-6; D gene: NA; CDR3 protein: CASSYHDRDGYEQYF; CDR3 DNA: TGTGCCAGCAGTTACCATGACAGAGACGGATATGAGCAGTACTTC
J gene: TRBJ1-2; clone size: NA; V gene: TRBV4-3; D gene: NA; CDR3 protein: CASSQYRANYGYTF; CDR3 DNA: TGCGCCAGCAGCCAATACAGGGCTAACTATGGCTACACCTTC
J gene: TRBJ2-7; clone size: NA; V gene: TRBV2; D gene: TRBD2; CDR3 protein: CASRWGSPTSGNTYEQYF; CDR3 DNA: TGTGCCAGCAGATGGGGATCTCCCACTAGCGGGAACACCTACGAGCAGTACTTC